Each of the 29 T cell receptor beta chains below was sequenced from the same sample in a study of cytomegalovirus exposure and HLA in healthy donors. PCR involved 60 Vbeta and 13 Jbeta primers. Only in-frame clones appear in the TCRdb table, and some are missing; sequencing was by immunoSEQ multiplex PCR. This table holds fewer than 140,000 clones, more than 65% found once. Specimen: PBMCs. These receptors were taken from a boy between 10 and 17 years old in good health and CMV-seronegative.

The genes are TRBV28 and TRBJ2-5; TRBD2 matches at 9 bases. J lost 4 bases, V lost 5 bases, and 17 bases had no gene match. CDR1 and CDR2 (germline): MDHEN, SYDVKM. This CDR3 has 18 residues. Here the CDR3 reads CASSPHRGRREGGETQYF. DNA for the CDR3: TGTGCCAGCAGTCCACACAGGGGACGGCGGGAGGGTGGAGAGACCCAGTACTTC.

The gene calls are TRBV10-3 and TRBJ2-7; D is perhaps TRBD1 (6 bases). The V end lost 4 bases, the J end lost 3 bases, and 16 bases lay between the germline ends. Germline assignment: CDR1 ENHRY and CDR2 SYGVKD. The CDR3 totals 15 residues. The DNA for the CDR3 is TGTGCCATCAGTGGTACTTCCCAGGGGTTCTACGAGCAGTACTTC. The encoded protein is CAISGTSQGFYEQYF.

This clone turned up a few times. V and J are TRBV25-1 and TRBJ2-5; D is perhaps TRBD1 (6 bases). Germline CDR1 MGHDK, CDR2 SYGVNS. V lost 3 bases, J lost 4 bases, and 12 bases lay in between. The CDR3 totals 14 residues. CDR3 nucleotide sequence: TGTGCCAGCAGTGACCGACAGGCTATAGAGACCCAGTACTTC. Protein: CASSDRQAIETQYF.

This clone has more than one count but fewer than ten. The J gene is TRBJ1-5, the V gene TRBV6-5, with TRBD1 as a possible D gene (6 bases). The CDR3 has 13 amino acids. CDR1 and CDR2 from the germline V gene are MNHEY and SVGAGI. V dropped 7 bases and J dropped 7 bases, with 14 bases sitting between them. CDR3 region: CASTPGDGQPQHF. The CDR3 nucleotides read TGTGCCAGCACCCCAGGGGACGGACAGCCCCAGCATTTT.

The rearrangement joins TRBV5-1 to TRBJ1-2, with D perhaps TRBD1 (5 bases). The CDR3 loop spans 17 amino acids. V lost 0 bases, J lost 2 bases, and 17 bases lay in between. Per the germline V gene, CDR1 is SGHRS and CDR2 is YFSETQ. The DNA for the CDR3 is TGCGCCAGCAGCTTGGGTAGGGGTGGGAACAAGAACTATGGCTACACCTTC. This encodes CASSLGRGGNKNYGYTF.

The rearrangement links TRBV29-1 to TRBJ2-1; the match to TRBD2 covers 8 bases. The V gene end was trimmed by 8 bases and the J gene end by 9 bases; junction bases not matched to a gene: 15. Germline V gene data show CDR1 as SQVTM and CDR2 as ANQGSEA. The CDR3 runs 14 residues. The CDR3 loop reads CSSSPRLAGGEQFF. DNA of the CDR3: TGCAGCTCAAGTCCCCGGCTAGCGGGTGGTGAGCAGTTCTTC.

V gene TRBV5-1 combines with J gene TRBJ2-5; 7 positions agree with TRBD1. The ends lost 3 bases at V and 1 base at J; junction bases unmatched: 3. The CDR3 is 14 residues long. Germline V gene sequence: CDR1 SGHRS, CDR2 YFSETQ. The CDR3 DNA is TGCGCCAGCAGCTCAGGGGGTAGCCAAGAGACCCAGTACTTC. This codes for CASSSGGSQETQYF. Drawing the rest from reference TRBV5-1 and TRBJ2-5, the complete variable domain is KAGVTQTPRYLIKTRGQQVTLSCSPISGHRSVSWYQQTPGQGLQFLFEYFSETQRNKGNFPGRFSGRQFSNSRSEMNVSTLELGDSALYLCASSSGGSQETQYFGPGTRLLVL.

This clone came up a few times. The V and J genes are TRBV6-1 and TRBJ1-2; D remains ambiguous. Germline values: CDR1 MNHNS, CDR2 SASEGT. V gave up 0 bases and J gave up 4 bases, with 24 bases separating them. The CDR3 is 19 amino acids. DNA for the CDR3: TGTGCCAGCAGTGAAGCCCGGGTAATGTGGGCCAGGAGGGCCTATGGCTACACCTTC. Translating it yields CASSEARVMWARRAYGYTF.

The chain links TRBV2 to TRBJ2-1, with D tentatively TRBD2 (6 bases). From germline, CDR1 is SNHLY and CDR2 FYNNEI. Between the trimmed V and J ends, which lost 6 bases and 6 bases, there was a span of 12 bases. The CDR3 spans 13 residues. CDR3 sequence (DNA): TGTGCCAGCAGCGGGAGTGGGGCCAATGAGCAGTTCTTC. Residues: CASSGSGANEQFF.

CDR3 region: CASTGGYTDTQYF. As DNA, the CDR3 is TGTGCCAGCACGGGGGGCTACACAGATACGCAGTATTTT. The chain recombines TRBV6-1 with TRBJ2-3; TRBD2 is a possible D gene (7 bases). Germline values: CDR1 MNHNS, CDR2 SASEGT. The CDR3 sequence is 13 residues long. V gave up 7 bases and J gave up 2 bases, with 10 bases separating them.

The chain employs TRBV6-4 and TRBJ2-3; 14 bases fit TRBD2. V lost 2 bases and J lost 4; bases outside the gene matches: 2. The germline V gene encodes CDR1 MRHNA and CDR2 SNTAGT. The length of the CDR3 is 16 residues. The CDR3 DNA is TGTGCCAGCAGTGACGGGACTAGCGGGAGATCAGATACGCAGTATTTT. Translating it yields CASSDGTSGRSDTQYF.

The V call is TRBV14, the J call TRBJ2-7; D might be TRBD2 (5 bases). In germline, CDR1 is SGHDN, CDR2 FVKESK. The CDR3 consists of 15 residues. The V gene lost 2 bases and the J gene lost 0 bases, with 11 bases spanning the gap. In nucleotides, the CDR3 is TGTGCCAGCAGCCAATTTACGGGAAGCTCCTACGAGCAGTACTTC. Translated, it gives CASSQFTGSSYEQYF.

The V gene is TRBV30, the J gene TRBJ2-5; 9 bases match TRBD1. The germline V gene has CDR1 GTSNPN and CDR2 SVGIG (reference sequence). The CDR3 runs to 13 residues. V was clipped by 4 bases and J by 5 bases; unmatched bases: 5. DNA for the CDR3: TGTGCCTGGAACTCCGGGACAGGGGAGACCCAGTACTTC. Its translation: CAWNSGTGETQYF.

The rearrangement uses TRBV5-1 and TRBJ2-1, with D maybe TRBD1 (6 bases). The CDR3 consists of 14 residues. The V gene's germline CDR1 is SGHRS and CDR2 YFSETQ. Between the trimmed V and J ends, which lost 1 base and 8 bases, there was a span of 13 bases. The CDR3: CASSLWQGRDEQFF. In DNA form, the CDR3 reads TGCGCCAGCAGCTTGTGGCAGGGGCGCGATGAGCAGTTCTTC.

This chain uses TRBV6-1 with TRBJ1-4, with D possibly TRBD1 on 5 matching bases. This CDR3 spans 10 amino acids. Trimming left V 11 bases short and J 11 bases short, with 12 bases between. Germline lookup yields CDR1 MNHNS and CDR2 SASEGT. The DNA of the CDR3 is TGTGCCTACGGTGGGGGGAAACTGTTTTTT. Protein: CAYGGGKLFF.

The V call is TRBV6-1, the J call TRBJ2-7; D may be TRBD2 (6 bases). V was shortened by 6 bases and J by 0 bases, with 12 bases between the two germline ends. The CDR3 extends over 14 amino acids. Looked up from germline, CDR1 is MNHNS and CDR2 is SASEGT. The CDR3 region has the DNA TGTGCCAGCAGCCCGGGACTGGTCTCCTACGAGCAGTACTTC. Its translation is CASSPGLVSYEQYF.

The chain employs TRBV28 and TRBJ2-7; D might be TRBD1 (6 bases). Germline-derived CDR1 and CDR2 are MDHEN and SYDVKM. This CDR3 is 15 amino acids long. V was clipped by 5 bases and J by 1 base, with 15 bases between them. The CDR3 loop reads CASSRYGQPSYEQYF. CDR3 coding DNA: TGTGCCAGCAGTCGATATGGACAGCCATCCTACGAGCAGTACTTC.

This chain joins TRBV19 and TRBJ2-5, with 9 nucleotides matching TRBD2. The germline V gene encodes CDR1 LNHDA and CDR2 SQIVND (reference sequence). The CDR3 consists of 14 residues. The V and J ends lost 1 base and 5 bases, in that order; junction bases with no gene match: 2. This CDR3 reads CASSIASGEETQYF. In nucleotides, the CDR3 is TGTGCCAGTAGTATAGCTAGCGGGGAGGAGACCCAGTACTTC.

This clone was picked up a small number of times. The CDR3 region is CASSSGTGGSRQYF. The CDR3 nucleotides are TGTGCCAGCAGCTCAGGGACAGGGGGCTCGCGGCAGTACTTC. The V call is TRBV7-9, the J call TRBJ2-7; 12 bases agree with TRBD1. J lost 9 bases, V lost 4 bases, and 7 bases had no gene match. The CDR3 runs 14 residues. Per the germline V gene, CDR1 is SEHNR and CDR2 is FQNEAQ (reference sequence).

V usage is TRBV19 and J usage is TRBJ1-2; perhaps TRBD1 as D (5 bases). V was pared by 3 bases and J by 3 bases, with 17 bases between. The CDR3 runs to 16 residues. Germline V gives CDR1 LNHDA, CDR2 SQIVND (reference sequence). The CDR3, as DNA: TGTGCCAGTAGTATGGGGCTCGAAGGAGAGGACTATGGCTACACCTTC. This gives the protein CASSMGLEGEDYGYTF.

The rearrangement joins TRBV2 to TRBJ2-7, with a possible D match to TRBD1 (6 bases). The germline V and J ends were trimmed by 3 bases and 0 bases, with 9 bases remaining between them. CDR3 length: 14 amino acids. Germline-derived CDR1 and CDR2 are SNHLY and FYNNEI. The DNA of the CDR3 is TGTGCCAGCAGTGACAGGGGAAGCTCCTACGAGCAGTACTTC. Encoded protein: CASSDRGSSYEQYF.

The CDR3 region is CASSLLTSAGSQTTQYF. The DNA for the CDR3 is TGCGCCAGCAGCCTCCTGACATCCGCGGGATCCCAGACTACGCAGTATTTT. The chain couples TRBV4-1 to TRBJ2-3; D may be TRBD2 (6 bases). With 4 bases removed from V and 8 bases from J, the gap between germline ends came to 25 bases. Germline CDR1 and CDR2: MGHRA and YSYEKL. The CDR3 is made up of 17 amino acids.

The chain couples TRBV5-1 to TRBJ2-7; 11 bases line up with TRBD2. Germline V gives CDR1 SGHRS, CDR2 YFSETQ. J was trimmed by 5 bases and V by 2 bases; bases with no gene match: 3. The CDR3 length is 14 residues. The CDR3 region has the DNA TGCGCCAGCAGCTTTAGCGGGAGGGCCCACGAGCAGTACTTC. As protein: CASSFSGRAHEQYF.

The chain is built from TRBV30 and TRBJ2-7; no clear D. Trimming cost V 1 base and J 7 bases, with 5 bases left between them. The CDR3 sequence is 10 residues long. CDR1 and CDR2 (germline): GTSNPN, SVGIG (reference sequence). This CDR3 is CAWSAREQYF. CDR3 bases: TGTGCCTGGAGTGCGAGGGAGCAGTACTTC.

The J gene is TRBJ2-1, the V gene TRBV5-1, with no clear D. Germline V gene lookup returns CDR1 SGHRS and CDR2 YFSETQ. This CDR3 contains 13 residues. With 0 bases removed from V and 9 bases from J, the gap between germline ends came to 10 bases. In nucleotides, the CDR3 is TGCGCCAGCAGCTTGGCTTACGGAGTTGAGCAGTTCTTC. This sequence encodes CASSLAYGVEQFF. The whole variable domain, remainder taken from reference TRBV5-1 and TRBJ2-1, is KAGVTQTPRYLIKTRGQQVTLSCSPISGHRSVSWYQQTPGQGLQFLFEYFSETQRNKGNFPGRFSGRQFSNSRSEMNVSTLELGDSALYLCASSLAYGVEQFFGPGTRLTVL.

The chain carries TRBV9 and TRBJ1-5; D ambiguous. This CDR3 region has 13 residues. V lost 0 bases to trimming and J lost 5 bases, with 6 bases between them. The germline V gene encodes CDR1 SGDLS and CDR2 YYNGEE. The CDR3 reads CASSVVSDQPQHF. CDR3 nucleotide sequence: TGTGCCAGCAGCGTAGTTTCGGATCAGCCCCAGCATTTT.

This clone was observed a few times. This chain's CDR3 is CASSLNGGSVKTQYF. The CDR3 DNA sequence: TGTGCCAGCAGCTTAAATGGCGGGAGTGTGAAGACCCAGTACTTC. The V call is TRBV7-3, the J call TRBJ2-5; 7 bases line up with TRBD2. Trimming removed 1 base from V and 6 bases from J; junction bases left unmatched: 8. From germline, CDR1 is SGHTA and CDR2 FQGTGA. This CDR3 spans 15 amino acids.

This clone has a handful of counts. Here the CDR3 DNA reads TGTGCCAGCAGTTTATCAGGGGGTGGCACTGAAGCTTTCTTT. It translates to CASSLSGGGTEAFF. This chain connects TRBV27 to TRBJ1-1; a weak D match, TRBD1 (6 bases). Germline V gene sequence: CDR1 MNHEY, CDR2 SMNVEV (reference sequence). V was pared by 0 bases and J by 4 bases, with 9 bases between. CDR3 length equals 14 residues.

The rearrangement links TRBV28 to TRBJ1-1, with TRBD1 matching 7 bases. Germline CDR1 is MDHEN and CDR2 is SYDVKM. CDR3 length: 15 amino acids. The V segment lost 3 bases and the J segment 6 bases; nucleotides outside the gene matches: 10. DNA of the CDR3: TGTGCCAGCAGTTTCTTAACCGGGACAGCCCCTGAAGCTTTCTTT. This encodes CASSFLTGTAPEAFF.